The 13 T cell receptor beta chains below come from one sample, sequenced in a study of T cells in Graves' hyperthyroidism and ophthalmopathy. Amplification of TCR beta CDR3 regions used RNA as the template. The TCR CDR3 first-round RT-PCR relied on the HTBI primer set. A single record per CDR3 protein comes from TCRdb applying MiXCR to the multiplex PCR reads. Altogether about 420,000 distinct CDR3 sequences are present, around 14% being singletons, with the ten largest covering roughly 13%. The sequenced material came from blood. These receptors originate from a woman younger than 35 with Graves' hyperthyroidism.

This clonotype occurred many times. A much larger clone sits a single nucleotide away, making a read error possible. The V and J genes are TRBV6-6 and TRBJ1-1; tentative D call: TRBD1 (5 bases). The CDR3 has 16 amino acids. The germline gives CDR1 MNHNY, CDR2 SVGAGI (reference sequence). The CDR3 region has the DNA TGTACCAGCAGTTACCGAGGGACTCACTTTCACACTGAAGCTTTCTTT. This translates into CTSSYRGTHFHTEAFF.

The chain employs TRBV2 and TRBJ2-7; 14 bases are shared with TRBD2. This CDR3 has 19 residues. Per germline, CDR1 SNHLY and CDR2 FYNNEI. V gave up 4 bases and J gave up 1 base; unmatched junction bases: 12. The CDR3 here is CASSGPETSGRAGSYEQYF. The CDR3 region has the DNA TGTGCCAGCAGTGGCCCCGAGACTAGCGGGAGGGCCGGGTCCTACGAGCAGTACTTC.

This clonotype was detected only a few times. CDR3 sequence reads: CAISESGGAPGNIQYF. CDR3 bases: TGTGCCATCAGTGAGAGCGGAGGTGCTCCCGGAAACATTCAGTACTTC. V usage is TRBV10-3 and J usage is TRBJ2-4; a weak D match, TRBD2 (5 bases). The germline V gene encodes CDR1 ENHRY and CDR2 SYGVKD. The CDR3 covers 16 residues. Trimming shortened V by 2 bases and J by 6 bases, and 17 bases separated the two germline ends.

This clonotype was detected ten times or more. The CDR3 region has the DNA TGTGCCAGCTCACCTCGGGGCCTAATTTTCACTGAAGCTTTCTTT. Translating it yields CASSPRGLIFTEAFF. The V call is TRBV18, the J call TRBJ1-1, with D perhaps TRBD1 (5 bases). CDR3 size: 15 residues. Germline CDR1 and CDR2: KGHSH and LQKENI. The germline V and J ends were trimmed by 3 bases and 4 bases, with 15 bases remaining between them.

This clonotype was detected ten times or more. J is TRBJ2-1 and V is TRBV11-2; a weak D match, TRBD2 (5 bases). From germline, CDR1 is SGHAT and CDR2 FQNNGV. The CDR3 spans 15 residues. Trimming left V 7 bases short and J 0 bases short, with 13 bases between. The DNA for the CDR3 is TGTGCCAGCACTCCATTAGCGAGCTCCTACAATGAGCAGTTCTTC. Amino acid sequence: CASTPLASSYNEQFF.

Regarding this clonotype: Just one base apart from a much larger clone, this may be a read error. The V call is TRBV20-1, the J call TRBJ2-5, with D possibly being TRBD1 (5 bases). The germline V gene encodes CDR1 DFQATT and CDR2 SNEGSKA (reference sequence). Trimming shortened V by 7 bases and J by 5 bases, and 14 bases separated the two germline ends. The CDR3 totals 12 residues. The CDR3 protein is CSVSGYGETQYF. For the CDR3, the DNA is TGCAGTGTCTCAGGGTACGGGGAGACCCAGTACTTC.

This clonotype turned up a few times. The CDR3 loop reads CATSRDPRLEQYF. The CDR3 DNA sequence: TGTGCCACCAGCAGAGATCCCCGGCTCGAGCAGTACTTC. The chain is built from TRBV15 and TRBJ2-7, with D uncertain. Trimming removed 0 bases from V and 6 bases from J, with 9 bases in between. CDR1 LNHNV and CDR2 YYDKDF come from the germline V gene (reference sequence). The CDR3 consists of 13 residues.

The chain couples TRBV19 to TRBJ2-2, with a possible D match to TRBD2 (5 bases). Deletions cut 7 bases from V and 7 bases from J, with 13 bases between. This CDR3 is 13 amino acids long. CDR1 and CDR2 (germline): LNHDA, SQIVND (reference sequence). CDR3 sequence reads: CASNGELGGELFF. The CDR3 DNA reads TGTGCCAGTAATGGGGAGCTGGGCGGGGAGCTGTTTTTT.

This clonotype occurred a few times. The rearrangement uses TRBV28 and TRBJ1-5; no clear D. The germline V gene encodes CDR1 MDHEN and CDR2 SYDVKM. The CDR3 is 15 residues long. The V gene lost 4 bases and the J gene lost 6 bases, with 16 bases spanning the gap. CDR3 residues: CASSWRTGLVQPQHF. CDR3 coding DNA: TGTGCCAGCAGTTGGAGGACTGGGCTTGTTCAGCCCCAGCATTTT.

In its sample, this clonotype was seen many times. V and J are TRBV6-6 and TRBJ1-6; 7 positions match TRBD1. The germline gives CDR1 MNHNY, CDR2 SVGAGI (reference sequence). The CDR3 is 15 amino acids. V dropped 2 bases and J dropped 9; count of bases not matched to a gene: 7. Here the CDR3 DNA reads TGTGCCAGCAGTTACGAGGGACAGAACTTTTCACCCCTCCACTTT. It encodes CASSYEGQNFSPLHF.

The gene calls are TRBV19 and TRBJ2-2; TRBD1 matches 8 bases. The V gene's germline CDR1 is LNHDA and CDR2 SQIVND (reference sequence). CDR3 length: 15 amino acids. V shed 7 bases, J shed 2 bases, and the junction held 6 bases outside the gene matches. CDR3 protein: CASTRTGINTGELFF. DNA of the CDR3: TGTGCCAGTACTCGGACAGGGATAAACACCGGGGAGCTGTTTTTT.

This clonotype was counted at least ten times. This sequence joins TRBV18 and TRBJ1-2; D is undetermined. V lost 3 bases and J 5 bases, leaving 10 bases between the germline ends. Germline values: CDR1 KGHSH, CDR2 LQKENI. The CDR3 spans 13 residues. The DNA for the CDR3 is TGTGCCAGCTCACCCATCAGGAGGTATGGCTACACCTTC. Translating it yields CASSPIRRYGYTF.

This chain uses TRBV4-1 with TRBJ1-1; D might be TRBD1 (6 bases). Germline values: CDR1 MGHRA, CDR2 YSYEKL. V was shortened by 3 bases and J by 7 bases, with 21 bases between the two germline ends. The CDR3 contains 16 residues. The CDR3 nucleotides read TGCGCCAGCAGCCAGGGGGGGCGAGGCTTGGCTGGTGAAGCTTTCTTT. Its protein product is CASSQGGRGLAGEAFF.